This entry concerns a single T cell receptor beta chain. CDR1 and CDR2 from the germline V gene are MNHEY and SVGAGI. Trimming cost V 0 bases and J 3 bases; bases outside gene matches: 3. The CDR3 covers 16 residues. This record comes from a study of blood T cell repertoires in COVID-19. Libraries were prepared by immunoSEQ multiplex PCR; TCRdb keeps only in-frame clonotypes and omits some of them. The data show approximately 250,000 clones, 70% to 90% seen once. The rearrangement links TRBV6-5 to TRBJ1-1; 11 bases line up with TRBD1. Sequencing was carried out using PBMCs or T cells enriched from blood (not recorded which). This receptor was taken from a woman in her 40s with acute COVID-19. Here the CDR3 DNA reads TGTGCCAGCAGTTACTCGAAGGGACAGGGGGACACTGAAGCTTTCTTT. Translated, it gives CASSYSKGQGDTEAFF.